Below, 8 T cell receptor beta chains from the same sample are listed, as sequenced in a study of regulatory T cells in long-lasting Graves disease. Building the TCR beta libraries relied on iRepertoire HTBI primers, and CDR3 regions underwent Arm-PCR. TCRdb ran MiXCR on the multiplex PCR reads and lists one entry per CDR3 protein. The sample holds 600,000 to 650,000 distinct CDR3 sequences, 16% seen once. Noted time point: newly diagnosed GD, antithyroid drugs for less than 3 months. From RNA extracted from PBMCs, the TCR library was made. Separately, the same data were catalogued under a study of T cells in Graves' hyperthyroidism and ophthalmopathy.

This sample comprised peripheral blood mononuclear cells (PBMCs), obtained at new diagnosis, from a patient treated with antithyroid drugs. These receptors were obtained from a woman aged 30 to 39 with Graves disease.

This clonotype was recorded many times. The chain combines TRBV28 with TRBJ1-1, with D uncertain. The CDR3 covers 15 residues. Trimming left V 5 bases short and J 0 bases short, with 13 bases between. Germline CDR1 is MDHEN and CDR2 is SYDVKM. The chain's CDR3 is CASSPRVFMNTEAFF. CDR3 nucleotides: TGTGCCAGCAGTCCTCGGGTTTTCATGAACACTGAAGCTTTCTTT.

This clonotype was counted at least ten times. The gene calls are TRBV11-2 and TRBJ2-5; D is undetermined. Trimming removed 5 bases at V and 5 bases at J, with 9 bases between. CDR1 and CDR2 from the germline V gene are SGHAT and FQNNGV. CDR3 length: 12 amino acids. This chain's CDR3 is CASSQNGETQYF. CDR3 nucleotides: TGTGCCAGCAGCCAAAACGGGGAGACCCAGTACTTC.

The V call is TRBV18, the J call TRBJ2-1; tentatively, D is TRBD2 (5 bases). V was shortened by 3 bases and J by 6 bases, with 24 bases between the two germline ends. Germline loops: CDR1 KGHSH, CDR2 LQKENI. This CDR3 region has 18 residues. The CDR3 nucleotides read TGTGCCAGCTCACCCAGTCAGAATGCACTAACGAGGGCCAATGAGCAGTTCTTC. It codes for CASSPSQNALTRANEQFF. The full variable domain, its missing parts supplied by reference TRBV18 and TRBJ2-1, is NAGVMQNPRHLVRRRGQEARLRCSPMKGHSHVYWYRQLPEEGLKFMVYLQKENIIDESGMPKERFSAEFPKEGPSILRIQQVVRGDSAAYFCASSPSQNALTRANEQFFGPGTRLTVL.

This clonotype turned up a few times. This chain links TRBV30 with TRBJ2-3; D is ambiguous. The germline V and J ends were trimmed by 3 bases and 2 bases, with 15 bases remaining between them. The CDR3 runs to 15 residues. Germline CDR1 reads GTSNPN; CDR2 reads SVGIG (reference sequence). The CDR3 loop reads CAWRRPELLTDTQYF. The CDR3 nucleotides are TGTGCCTGGAGGAGACCGGAGCTGCTCACAGATACGCAGTATTTT.

The chain employs TRBV12-3 or TRBV12-4 and TRBJ2-5; 13 bases line up with TRBD2. The CDR3 length is 16 residues. J gave up 2 bases and V 5 bases, and 5 bases lay outside the gene matches. Written as DNA, the CDR3 is TGTGCCAGCAGTCTTGGACTAGCGGGAGAGCAAGAGACCCAGTACTTC. Protein sequence: CASSLGLAGEQETQYF.

As concerns this clonotype: It differs at one base from a far larger clone, so likely a read error. The chain uses TRBV28 and TRBJ2-1; 10 bases match TRBD1. Trimming took 7 bases from V and 10 from J; bases not matched to a gene: 16. The length of the CDR3 is 16 residues. CDR1 and CDR2 (germline): MDHEN, SYDVKM. CDR3 nucleotides: TGTGCCAGCATCCCCCAGAGGGACAGGGGCTCCTACGAGCAGTTCTTC. Protein sequence: CASIPQRDRGSYEQFF.

The J gene is TRBJ2-7, the V gene TRBV29-1, with a possible D match to TRBD1 (6 bases). Germline V gives CDR1 SQVTM, CDR2 ANQGSEA. The CDR3 totals 12 residues. The V end lost 7 bases, the J end lost 3 bases, and 13 bases lay between the germline ends. The CDR3 DNA sequence: TGCAGCGCAATGGACAGAAACTACGAGCAGTACTTC. It codes for CSAMDRNYEQYF.

This clonotype has ten or more counts. The V call is TRBV7-2, the J call TRBJ2-3; 13 nucleotides match TRBD2. This CDR3 comprises 15 residues. Germline CDR1 SGHTA, CDR2 FQGNSA. The trim removed 5 bases at V and 7 bases at J, leaving 6 bases unmatched. As DNA, the CDR3 is TGTGCCAGCAGCCCTGAACTAGCGGGAGGGAATACGCAGTATTTT. This sequence encodes CASSPELAGGNTQYF.